The source of this TCR beta chain is a study of OX40 agonist ivuxolimab in advanced cancers. Study-wide context: Ivuxolimab, which patients received intravenously every 2 weeks, was dosed at 0.01 to 10 mg/kg. Patients enrolled in dose escalation were diagnosed with hepatocellular carcinoma, melanoma, renal cell or head and neck cancer.

Clones were sequenced by immunoSEQ multiplex PCR, and TCRdb holds only the in-frame ones, with some missing. Altogether 60,000 to 65,000 clones are present, roughly nine tenths being singletons, with the ten largest covering around 13%. The V gene lost 6 bases and the J gene lost 6 bases, with 5 bases spanning the gap. The CDR3 loop spans 10 amino acids. From germline, CDR1 is MNHEY and CDR2 SVGAGI. Specimen: CD4+ or CD8+ T cells sorted from blood, collected in a trial of the OX40 agonist ivuxolimab. The sequence was obtained from an adult with an advanced solid tumor such as melanoma, head and neck, liver or kidney cancer. This chain uses TRBV6-5 with TRBJ1-2; no clear D gene. As DNA, the CDR3 is TGTGCCAGCAGAGAAGATGGCTACACCTTC. Protein product: CASREDGYTF.